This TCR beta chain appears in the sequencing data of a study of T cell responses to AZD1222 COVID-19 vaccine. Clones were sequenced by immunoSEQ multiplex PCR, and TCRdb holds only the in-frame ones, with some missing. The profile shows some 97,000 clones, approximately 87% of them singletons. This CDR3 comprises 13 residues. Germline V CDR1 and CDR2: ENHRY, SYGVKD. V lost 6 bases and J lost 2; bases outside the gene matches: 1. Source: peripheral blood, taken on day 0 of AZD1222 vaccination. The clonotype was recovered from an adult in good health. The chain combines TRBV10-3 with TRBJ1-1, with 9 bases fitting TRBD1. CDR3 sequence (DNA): TGTGCCATCAGGGACAGGGGCAACACTGAAGCTTTCTTT. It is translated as CAIRDRGNTEAFF.